These 5 T cell receptor beta chains were sequenced from one sample in a study of T cells in Graves' hyperthyroidism and ophthalmopathy. There were TCR beta CDR3 regions amplified from RNA transcripts. Primed by the HTBI set, a first-round RT-PCR was run on the TCR CDR3. TCRdb re-called the multiplex PCR reads with MiXCR, one entry per CDR3 protein. The sample consists of under 750,000 distinct CDR3 sequences, 15% to 20% of them appearing once. Material: blood. The receptors originated from a woman between 45 and 60 years old with Graves' hyperthyroidism that later progressed to Graves' ophthalmopathy.

The chain couples TRBV10-3 to TRBJ1-6; D is unclear. CDR1 and CDR2 (germline): ENHRY, SYGVKD. This CDR3 has 13 amino acids. Trimming took off 0 bases at V and 5 bases at J, with 2 bases between the two ends. CDR3: CAISESHNSPLHF. As DNA, the CDR3 is TGTGCCATCAGTGAGTCCCATAATTCACCCCTCCACTTT.

This clonotype turned up a few times. The chain uses TRBV5-1 and TRBJ2-1; maybe TRBD2 (5 bases). V lost 2 bases, J lost 0 bases, and 9 bases lay in between. This CDR3 comprises 15 residues. Germline values: CDR1 SGHRS, CDR2 YFSETQ. CDR3 nucleotides: TGCGCCAGCAGCTTTCTTGGGAGCTCCTACAATGAGCAGTTCTTC. It specifies CASSFLGSSYNEQFF.

The CDR3 loop reads CASSTDRGSYSNQPQHF. CDR3 in DNA: TGTGCCAGCAGTACGGACAGGGGGTCCTATAGCAATCAGCCCCAGCATTTT. The chain joins TRBV12-3 or TRBV12-4 to TRBJ1-5; 10 bases map to TRBD1. CDR3 length: 17 amino acids. J was trimmed by 0 bases and V by 5 bases; bases with no gene match: 7.

This chain links TRBV12-3 or TRBV12-4 with TRBJ2-1; D is unclear. The CDR3 loop spans 12 amino acids. V lost 1 base and J 13 bases, leaving 11 bases between the germline ends. The CDR3 here is CASSLGGRDQFF. The CDR3 DNA sequence: TGTGCCAGCAGTTTAGGAGGAAGGGATCAGTTCTTC.

This clonotype was counted at least ten times. The chain links TRBV7-9 to TRBJ1-2; D ambiguous. V was shortened by 6 bases and J by 1 base, with 12 bases between the two germline ends. This CDR3 is 14 amino acids long. CDR1 and CDR2 from the germline V gene are SEHNR and FQNEAQ (reference sequence). In DNA form, the CDR3 reads TGTGCCAGCAGGGGAGACCAAGTTAACTATGGCTACACCTTC. This translates into CASRGDQVNYGYTF. The full variable domain, its missing parts supplied by reference TRBV7-9 and TRBJ1-2, is DTGVSQNPRHKITKRGQNVTFRCDPISEHNRLYWYRQTLGQGPEFLTYFQNEAQLEKSRLLSDRFSAERPKGSFSTLEIQRTEQGDSAMYLCASRGDQVNYGYTFGSGTRLTVV.